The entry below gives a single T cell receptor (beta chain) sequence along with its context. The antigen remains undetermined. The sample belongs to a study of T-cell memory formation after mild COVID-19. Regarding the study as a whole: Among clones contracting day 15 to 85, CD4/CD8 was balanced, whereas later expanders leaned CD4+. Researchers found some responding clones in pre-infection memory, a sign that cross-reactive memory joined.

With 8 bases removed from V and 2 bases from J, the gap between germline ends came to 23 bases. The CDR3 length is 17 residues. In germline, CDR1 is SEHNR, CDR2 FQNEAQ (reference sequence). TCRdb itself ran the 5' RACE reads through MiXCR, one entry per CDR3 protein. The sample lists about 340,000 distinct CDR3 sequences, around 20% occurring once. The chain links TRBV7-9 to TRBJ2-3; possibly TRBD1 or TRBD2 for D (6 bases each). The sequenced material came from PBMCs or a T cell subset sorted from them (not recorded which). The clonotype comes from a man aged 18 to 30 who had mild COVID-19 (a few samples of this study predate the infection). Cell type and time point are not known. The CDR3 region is CASARSPGQRVTDTQYF. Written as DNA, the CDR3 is TGTGCCAGCGCCCGTTCCCCCGGACAGCGGGTCACAGATACGCAGTATTTT.